This T cell receptor (beta chain) was found in a study of CD8 T cells in ankylosing spondylitis (dated by TCRdb to about 2017). About the study as a whole: T cell receptor beta repertoires were profiled in healthy donors and ankylosing spondylitis patients so that disease-linked TCR variants could be found. In total, the full study cohort was made up of 110 or so healthy donors and approximately 24 ankylosing spondylitis patients. Peripheral blood was sampled, and synovial fluid was also collected from ankylosing spondylitis patients.

The table lists this clonotype with many counts. This clone's antigen is unknown. No quality values exist for individual bases; no much larger clone is one base distant. The full study reports these points: The disease-linked clones were reported to be significantly enriched in matched synovial fluid samples from ankylosing spondylitis patients. Some TCR beta motif variants had previously been reported in synovial fluid and blood of reactive arthritis patients, which suggested common disease-initiation mechanisms. In peripheral blood, the disease-linked clones were found at relatively low frequencies and had a CD8+ phenotype. A TCR beta motif of several highly homologous amino acid variants appeared characteristic of blood from ankylosing spondylitis patients.

Here V drops 4 bases and J drops 2 bases, and the junction holds 3 bases not matched to any gene. CDR1 and CDR2, looked up from the germline V gene, are SGHRS and YFSETQ. The CDR3 covers 15 residues, taking in both the cysteine and the phenylalanine. Only the CDR3 DNA stays, 45 bases, in frame from base 1. The reads were generated on an Illumina HiSeq 2500. Quantitative 5'-RACE with molecular barcodes was used to prepare TCR beta libraries. The paper's processing steps were these. To identify disease-linked TCR variants, a new computational method was used, one built on a probabilistic model of VDJ rearrangement. Starting from the raw public reads, TCRdb applied fastp trimming at Q25, assembled clones with MiXCR and retained in-frame beta chains. Records with the same CDR3 protein are collapsed into one entry carrying the most frequent genes and DNA. What appears here as the V and J calls and clone size reflects TCRdb's work, not the paper's. The sample table holds around 450,000 distinct CDR3 sequences, of which 25% to 30% were seen once. About 0.89% of the sample lies in the top ten.

The V and J segments used are TRBV5-1 and TRBJ2-3; 11 central bases correspond to TRBD1. Sequenced: blood, either unsorted or a sorted T cell fraction (not recorded which). This clonotype originated in a male donor with ankylosing spondylitis. The CDR3 protein is CASSPGQGDTDTQYF. The bases read TGCGCCAGCAGCCCGGGACAGGGGGACACAGATACGCAGTATTTT.